Listed below are T cell receptor beta chains from one sample, sequenced in a study of blood T cell repertoires in COVID-19. Sequencing was performed with immunoSEQ multiplex PCR; in TCRdb, only in-frame clones are kept and a portion is missing. The repertoire has 70,000 to 100,000 clones, roughly 90% of them found once; the top ten carry 1.5% to 2%. Source material: peripheral blood. These receptors were taken from a man aged 60 to 75 with acute or convalescent COVID-19. CDR3s include the opening cysteine and the closing phenylalanine or tryptophan. D genes are given only for firm matches. Clone size is not always given. Where it is, it says once, few, many or a class for expanded clones.

D gene | J gene | clone size | V gene | CDR3 protein | CDR3 DNA
- | TRBJ1-2 | - | TRBV7-2 | CASTIPGINYGYTF | TGTGCCAGCACCATCCCAGGGATTAACTATGGCTACACCTTC
- | TRBJ1-6 | - | TRBV11-2 | CASRNPGDQRSPLHF | TGTGCCAGCAGGAATCCCGGTGACCAGCGGTCACCCCTCCACTTT
TRBD1 | TRBJ1-1 | - | TRBV14 | CASSQVGTGGAFF | TGTGCCAGCAGCCAAGTAGGGACAGGGGGGGCTTTCTTT
TRBD1 | TRBJ1-4 | - | TRBV11-3 | CASSELTLQGDATNEKLFF | TGTGCCAGCAGCGAATTAACATTACAGGGGGATGCAACTAATGAAAAACTGTTTTTT
- | TRBJ1-4 | - | TRBV30 | CAWGGQASNEKLFF | TGTGCCTGGGGGGGGCAGGCATCTAATGAAAAACTGTTTTTT
- | TRBJ2-1 | - | TRBV5-4 | CASSTRLGYNEQFF | TGTGCCAGCAGCACTCGACTGGGCTACAATGAGCAGTTCTTC
TRBD2 | TRBJ2-1 | - | TRBV5-8 | CASSFAWTSGRWYNEQFF | TGTGCCAGCAGCTTTGCTTGGACTAGCGGGAGGTGGTACAATGAGCAGTTCTTC
TRBD2 | TRBJ2-3 | - | TRBV9 | CASSVGVGGPADTQYF | TGTGCCAGCAGCGTAGGGGTGGGAGGGCCCGCAGATACGCAGTATTTT
TRBD1 | TRBJ2-7 | - | TRBV19 | CASSIDIETGVYEQYF | TGTGCCAGTAGTATAGATATTGAGACAGGGGTCTACGAGCAGTACTTC
TRBD2 | TRBJ2-7 | once | TRBV7-2 | CASSLGREGREQYF | TGTGCCAGCAGCTTAGGTCGGGAGGGCCGCGAGCAGTACTTC
- | TRBJ1-1 | - | TRBV6-5 | CASRNTGYPEAFF | TGTGCCAGCAGGAACACAGGGTACCCTGAAGCTTTCTTT
- | TRBJ2-1 | - | TRBV5-8 | CASSLGQRTYNEQFF | TGTGCCAGCAGCTTGGGCCAGCGGACCTACAATGAGCAGTTCTTC
- | TRBJ1-6 | - | TRBV5-6 | CASSSEASNSPLHF | TGTGCCAGCAGCAGTGAGGCCTCTAATTCACCCCTCCACTTT
- | TRBJ2-3 | - | TRBV9 | CASSPNTDTQYF | TGTGCCAGCAGCCCCAACACAGATACGCAGTATTTT
TRBD2 | TRBJ2-7 | - | TRBV14 | CASSPVRSGIREQYF | TGTGCCAGCAGCCCGGTGAGAAGCGGGATCAGGGAGCAGTACTTC
TRBD2 | TRBJ2-7 | - | TRBV6-5 | CASRSGLAGIYEQYF | TGTGCCAGCAGATCGGGACTAGCGGGAATCTACGAGCAGTACTTC
- | TRBJ2-2 | - | TRBV19 | CASAEFGELFF | TGTGCCAGCGCCGAGTTCGGGGAGCTGTTTTTT
- | TRBJ1-2 | - | TRBV6-2/TRBV6-3 | CASSLKGGAPNYGYTF | TGTGCCAGCAGCCTTAAGGGGGGGGCCCCTAACTATGGCTACACCTTC
- | TRBJ1-1 | - | TRBV6-5 | CASSYGAGQVPFF | TGTGCCAGCAGTTACGGGGCAGGGCAGGTACCTTTCTTT
- | TRBJ1-2 | - | TRBV2 | CASRDRSVSGYTF | TGTGCCAGCAGAGACAGGAGTGTCTCGGGCTACACCTTC
TRBD1 | TRBJ2-2 | - | TRBV4-1 | CASSRTGANTGELFF | TGCGCCAGCAGCAGGACAGGGGCGAACACCGGGGAGCTGTTTTTT
- | TRBJ2-1 | - | TRBV24-1 | CATSDYNGVEQFF | TGTGCCACCAGTGATTACAACGGGGTTGAGCAGTTCTTC
- | TRBJ2-7 | - | TRBV7-2 | CASSKQPDATYEQYF | TGTGCCAGCAGCAAACAGCCTGATGCCACCTACGAGCAGTACTTC
TRBD1 | TRBJ2-5 | - | TRBV28 | CASSLGTGTLQETQYF | TGTGCCAGCAGTCTCGGGACAGGGACCTTACAAGAGACCCAGTACTTC
- | TRBJ1-3 | - | TRBV19 | CASSPGAGNTIYF | TGTGCCAGTAGCCCAGGGGCTGGAAACACCATATATTTT
- | TRBJ2-7 | few | TRBV7-9 | CASSKLESYEQYF | TGTGCCAGCAGCAAGCTGGAGTCCTACGAGCAGTACTTC
- | TRBJ1-5 | - | TRBV10-3 | CAISAPDQPQHF | TGTGCCATCAGTGCCCCAGATCAGCCCCAGCATTTT
- | TRBJ2-7 | - | TRBV6-2/TRBV6-3 | CASSHPAGEQYF | TGTGCCAGCAGTCACCCGGCGGGGGAGCAGTACTTC
- | TRBJ1-2 | - | TRBV7-9 | CASSSRASRPGGYGYTF | TGTGCCAGCAGCTCACGGGCCAGTCGGCCGGGGGGCTATGGCTACACCTTC
TRBD2 | TRBJ2-3 | - | TRBV30 | CAWSEVAGEDTQYF | TGTGCCTGGAGTGAGGTAGCGGGAGAGGATACGCAGTATTTT
TRBD2 | TRBJ2-1 | - | TRBV9 | CASSVGLAGVPHYNEQFF | TGTGCCAGCAGCGTAGGGCTAGCGGGAGTCCCACACTACAATGAGCAGTTCTTC
- | TRBJ2-6 | - | TRBV5-4 | CASSFTASGANVLTF | TGTGCCAGCAGCTTTACAGCTTCTGGGGCCAACGTCCTGACTTTC
TRBD2 | TRBJ2-3 | - | TRBV7-3 | CASSLTNLAGRDTQYF | TGTGCCAGCAGCTTAACTAACCTAGCGGGCCGAGATACGCAGTATTTT
TRBD1 | TRBJ2-1 | - | TRBV19 | CASSITRQGSRDEQFF | TGTGCCAGTAGTATCACCCGACAGGGATCGCGCGATGAGCAGTTCTTC
- | TRBJ2-7 | - | TRBV3-1/TRBV3-2 | CASSQDLTSEQYF | TGTGCCAGCAGCCAAGATCTCACTAGCGAGCAGTACTTC
TRBD1 | TRBJ1-6 | - | TRBV19 | CASSLQDRENSPLHF | TGTGCCAGTAGTCTCCAGGACAGGGAGAATTCACCCCTCCACTTT
- | TRBJ1-4 | - | TRBV6-6 | CASSRDRFATNEKLFF | TGTGCCAGCAGTCGAGACAGGTTTGCCACTAATGAAAAACTGTTTTTT
- | TRBJ2-7 | - | TRBV5-5 | CASSPTSMSEQYF | TGTGCCAGCAGCCCGACTTCCATGAGCGAGCAGTACTTC
- | TRBJ2-5 | - | TRBV19 | CASGISRETQYF | TGTGCCAGTGGTATTTCTCGGGAGACCCAGTACTTC
- | TRBJ1-6 | - | TRBV12-5 | CASGHDTSPLHF | TGTGCTAGTGGTCACGACACCTCACCCCTCCACTTT
- | TRBJ2-3 | - | TRBV11-2 | CASSPVLADTQYF | TGTGCCAGCAGCCCCGTTCTAGCAGATACGCAGTATTTT
TRBD1 | TRBJ1-3 | - | TRBV7-2 | CASSPQGDAGNTIYF | TGTGCCAGCAGCCCTCAGGGGGACGCTGGAAACACCATATATTTT